There are many counts of the clone carrying this TCR beta chain. Amplifying from RNA transcripts, the study obtained TCR beta CDR3 regions. HTBI-primed first-round RT-PCR preceded second-round multiplex PCR. Via MiXCR, TCRdb re-called the multiplex PCR reads, giving one row per CDR3 protein. Of almost 750,000 distinct CDR3 sequences listed, around 40% are singletons. The data originate from a study of Graves' ophthalmopathy and Graves' hyperthyroidism. Study-wide context: Samples of peripheral blood were obtained at initial diagnosis, prior to treatment of any kind.

The length of the CDR3 is 15 residues. Trimming cost V 11 bases and J 1 base, with 20 bases left between them. Germline CDR1 is SEHNR and CDR2 is FQNEAQ (reference sequence). Sequencing was performed on peripheral blood. The chain is built from TRBV7-9 and TRBJ1-2, with D tentatively TRBD1 (6 bases). The receptor comes from an adult man with Graves' ophthalmopathy. The CDR3 nucleotides read TGTGCCGGGGGGCTGTCGGGGGCGGTTAACTATGGCTACACCTTC. Amino acids: CAGGLSGAVNYGYTF.